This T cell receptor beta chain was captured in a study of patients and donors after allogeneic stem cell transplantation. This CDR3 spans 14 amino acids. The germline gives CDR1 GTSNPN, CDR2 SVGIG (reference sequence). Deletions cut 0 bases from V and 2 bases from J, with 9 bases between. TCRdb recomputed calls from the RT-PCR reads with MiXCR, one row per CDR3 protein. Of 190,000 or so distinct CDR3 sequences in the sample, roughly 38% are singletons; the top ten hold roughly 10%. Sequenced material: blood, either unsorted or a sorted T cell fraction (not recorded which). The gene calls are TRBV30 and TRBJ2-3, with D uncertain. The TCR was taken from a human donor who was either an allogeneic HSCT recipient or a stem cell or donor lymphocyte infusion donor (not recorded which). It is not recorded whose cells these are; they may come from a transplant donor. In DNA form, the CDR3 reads TGTGCCTGGAGTGTACTGGGTCCCACAGATACGCAGTATTTT. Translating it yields CAWSVLGPTDTQYF. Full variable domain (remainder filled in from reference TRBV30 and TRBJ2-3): SQTIHQWPATLVQPVGSPLSLECTVEGTSNPNLYWYRQAAGRGLQLLFYSVGIGQISSEVPQNLSASRPQDRQFILSSKKLLLSDSGFYLCAWSVLGPTDTQYFGPGTRLTVL.